This TCR beta chain was observed in a study of shared clonotypes between healthy human individuals. Overall study: CD4 naive and CD4 memory each took three plates per donor, while CD8 naive took two and CD8 memory one. Overall study findings and caveats: The study's rarefaction showed incomplete sorted-subset sequencing despite large depth. Between a few donors, naive CD4 clonotypes were shared at a level of roughly 5.5%. A generally larger estimated richness was seen in naive subsets than in memory subsets.

As regards this clone: No antigen is known for it. The same CDR3 is also encoded by other DNA sequences in this sample.

Profiled with immunoSEQ multiplex PCR; TCRdb holds only in-frame clones, not every one. The sample lists hundreds of thousands of clones, 95% to 98% occurring once. The CDR3 loop spans 11 amino acids. V was shortened by 3 bases and J by 4 bases, with 4 bases between the two germline ends. Germline V gives CDR1 SEHNR, CDR2 FQNEAQ (reference sequence). Terminally differentiated effector memory CD45RA+ cells were left out of the naive CD8 fraction, which was CD45RO-negative and positively selected for CCR7. The V gene is TRBV7-9, the J gene TRBJ2-7; D not certain. The sequenced material came from naive CD8+ T cells sorted from blood. The TCR comes from a young man in good health. CDR3 region: CASSFSYEQYF. The CDR3 DNA is TGTGCCAGCAGCTTCTCATACGAGCAGTACTTC.